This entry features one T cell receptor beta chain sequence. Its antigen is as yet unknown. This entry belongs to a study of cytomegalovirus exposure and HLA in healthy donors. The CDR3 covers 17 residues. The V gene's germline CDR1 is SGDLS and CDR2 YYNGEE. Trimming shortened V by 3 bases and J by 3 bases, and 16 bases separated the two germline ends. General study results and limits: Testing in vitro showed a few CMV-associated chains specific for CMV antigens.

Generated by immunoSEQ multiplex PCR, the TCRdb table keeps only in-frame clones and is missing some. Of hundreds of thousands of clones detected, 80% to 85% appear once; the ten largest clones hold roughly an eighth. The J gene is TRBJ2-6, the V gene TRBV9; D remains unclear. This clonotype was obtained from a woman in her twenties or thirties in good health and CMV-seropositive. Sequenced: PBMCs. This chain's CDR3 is CASSGVSLVFGANVLTF. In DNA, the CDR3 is TGTGCCAGCAGCGGGGTCAGTCTCGTATTTGGGGCCAACGTCCTGACTTTC.